Listed below are T cell receptor beta chains from one sample, sequenced in a study of blood T cell repertoires in COVID-19. Only in-frame clones appear in the TCRdb table, and some are missing; sequencing was by immunoSEQ multiplex PCR. The sample yields tens of thousands of clones, roughly 78% seen once. The sequencing input was peripheral blood. These receptors all come from a human donor in a cohort sampled during active COVID-19. The CDR3 runs from the conserved cysteine through the conserved F or W. Fields, in order: D gene, clone size, V gene, J gene, CDR3 protein, CDR3 DNA. D genes are given only for firm matches. A clone size is listed for some rows: how often the clone was seen (once, few, many), or a class if it is expanded.

d_call: NA
clone_size: NA
v_call: TRBV5-3
j_call: TRBJ1-2
cdr3_aa: CARSLSRFNYGYTF
cdr3_nt: TGTGCCAGAAGCTTGTCCAGATTTAACTATGGCTACACCTTC

d_call: TRBD1
clone_size: NA
v_call: TRBV4-2
j_call: TRBJ1-2
cdr3_aa: CASSQEERGQLGGYTF
cdr3_nt: TGTGCCAGCAGCCAAGAAGAAAGGGGGCAGCTCGGTGGCTACACCTTC

d_call: NA
clone_size: NA
v_call: TRBV6-2/TRBV6-3
j_call: TRBJ2-1
cdr3_aa: CASSYYNGLPNEQFF
cdr3_nt: TGTGCCAGCAGTTACTATAACGGTTTGCCCAATGAGCAGTTCTTC

d_call: TRBD2
clone_size: once
v_call: TRBV19
j_call: TRBJ2-3
cdr3_aa: CASSPFGGTSGDTQYF
cdr3_nt: TGTGCCAGTAGTCCCTTCGGGGGGACTTCAGGGGATACGCAGTATTTT

d_call: NA
clone_size: NA
v_call: TRBV4-1
j_call: TRBJ1-2
cdr3_aa: CASSQTLPAAPRGYGYTF
cdr3_nt: TGCGCCAGCAGCCAAACCCTCCCGGCGGCTCCCAGGGGCTATGGCTACACCTTC

d_call: NA
clone_size: NA
v_call: TRBV28
j_call: TRBJ2-7
cdr3_aa: CASRDTSGEQYF
cdr3_nt: TGTGCCAGCCGGGACACCTCCGGTGAGCAGTACTTC

d_call: NA
clone_size: NA
v_call: TRBV24-1
j_call: TRBJ1-2
cdr3_aa: CATSEAGTGHYGYTF
cdr3_nt: TGTGCCACCAGTGAAGCCGGGACTGGACACTATGGCTACACCTTC

d_call: NA
clone_size: NA
v_call: TRBV28
j_call: TRBJ1-4
cdr3_aa: CASGRGYGEKLFF
cdr3_nt: TGTGCCAGCGGAAGGGGGTATGGCGAAAAACTGTTTTTT

d_call: NA
clone_size: few
v_call: TRBV7-8
j_call: TRBJ1-1
cdr3_aa: CASAHSRNTEAFF
cdr3_nt: TGTGCCAGCGCCCACAGCAGGAACACTGAAGCTTTCTTT

d_call: TRBD2
clone_size: NA
v_call: TRBV5-6
j_call: TRBJ2-3
cdr3_aa: CASSAGLGTDTQYF
cdr3_nt: TGTGCCAGCAGCGCGGGACTAGGCACAGATACGCAGTATTTT

d_call: NA
clone_size: once
v_call: TRBV10-3
j_call: TRBJ1-2
cdr3_aa: CAISRQNYGYTF
cdr3_nt: TGTGCCATCAGCAGACAAAACTATGGCTACACCTTC

d_call: NA
clone_size: NA
v_call: TRBV20-1
j_call: TRBJ1-2
cdr3_aa: CSASSSGNNYGYTF
cdr3_nt: TGCAGTGCTAGTTCGTCAGGGAATAACTATGGCTACACCTTC

d_call: NA
clone_size: NA
v_call: TRBV5-1
j_call: TRBJ2-1
cdr3_aa: CASSFDPTAYNEQFF
cdr3_nt: TGCGCCAGCAGCTTCGACCCGACTGCCTACAATGAGCAGTTCTTC

d_call: TRBD2
clone_size: NA
v_call: TRBV9
j_call: TRBJ2-7
cdr3_aa: CASSVRGESAYEQYF
cdr3_nt: TGTGCCAGCAGCGTCCGGGGGGAATCAGCCTACGAGCAGTACTTC

d_call: NA
clone_size: many
v_call: TRBV3-1/TRBV3-2
j_call: TRBJ1-4
cdr3_aa: CASSQGGARVGKLFF
cdr3_nt: TGTGCCAGCAGCCAAGGGGGAGCTAGGGTTGGAAAACTGTTTTTT

d_call: NA
clone_size: NA
v_call: TRBV7-9
j_call: TRBJ1-6
cdr3_aa: CASSFGKENSPLHF
cdr3_nt: TGTGCCAGCAGCTTCGGGAAGGAGAATTCACCCCTCCACTTT

d_call: TRBD1
clone_size: NA
v_call: TRBV5-6
j_call: TRBJ2-7
cdr3_aa: CASSRDRGAHEQYF
cdr3_nt: TGTGCCAGCAGCCGAGACAGGGGTGCACACGAGCAGTACTTC

d_call: NA
clone_size: NA
v_call: TRBV7-2
j_call: TRBJ2-1
cdr3_aa: CASSLVAVTNEQFF
cdr3_nt: TGTGCCAGCAGCTTAGTAGCAGTTACCAATGAGCAGTTCTTC

d_call: NA
clone_size: NA
v_call: TRBV7-9
j_call: TRBJ2-7
cdr3_aa: CASSLGQWDYYEQYF
cdr3_nt: TGTGCCAGCAGCCTGGGACAATGGGATTACTACGAGCAGTACTTC

d_call: TRBD2
clone_size: NA
v_call: TRBV27
j_call: TRBJ2-7
cdr3_aa: CASSFGVAGGYEQYF
cdr3_nt: TGTGCCAGCAGTTTCGGGGTAGCGGGGGGCTACGAGCAGTACTTC

d_call: NA
clone_size: many
v_call: TRBV4-2
j_call: TRBJ1-2
cdr3_aa: CASSQSANYGYTF
cdr3_nt: TGTGCCAGCAGCCAATCTGCTAACTATGGCTACACCTTC

d_call: NA
clone_size: NA
v_call: TRBV29-1
j_call: TRBJ2-3
cdr3_aa: CSVWSGVGDTQYF
cdr3_nt: TGCAGCGTTTGGTCAGGGGTTGGAGATACGCAGTATTTT

d_call: NA
clone_size: NA
v_call: TRBV28
j_call: TRBJ1-2
cdr3_aa: CASRDSHPYEGYTF
cdr3_nt: TGTGCCAGCAGAGACAGCCACCCCTATGAAGGCTACACCTTC

d_call: NA
clone_size: NA
v_call: TRBV5-6
j_call: TRBJ1-1
cdr3_aa: CASSLWRGTEAFF
cdr3_nt: TGTGCCAGCAGCTTGTGGAGGGGCACTGAAGCTTTCTTT

d_call: TRBD2
clone_size: NA
v_call: TRBV5-1
j_call: TRBJ2-5
cdr3_aa: CASSLLLAGQETQYF
cdr3_nt: TGCGCCAGCAGCTTACTATTAGCGGGGCAAGAGACCCAGTACTTC

d_call: NA
clone_size: NA
v_call: TRBV10-1
j_call: TRBJ2-7
cdr3_aa: CASSFGGEGYEQYF
cdr3_nt: TGCGCCAGCAGTTTTGGGGGCGAGGGCTACGAGCAGTACTTC

d_call: NA
clone_size: NA
v_call: TRBV21-1
j_call: TRBJ2-2
cdr3_aa: CASSKGGRGLGNTGELFF
cdr3_nt: TGTGCCAGCAGCAAAGGCGGCAGGGGGCTTGGCAACACCGGGGAGCTGTTTTTT

d_call: NA
clone_size: NA
v_call: TRBV2
j_call: TRBJ1-5
cdr3_aa: CASRNTGNQPQHF
cdr3_nt: TGTGCCAGCAGGAACACCGGCAATCAGCCCCAGCATTTT

d_call: TRBD1
clone_size: NA
v_call: TRBV6-2/TRBV6-3
j_call: TRBJ2-3
cdr3_aa: CASSPGTGALTDTQYF
cdr3_nt: TGTGCCAGCAGTCCCGGGACAGGGGCCCTCACAGATACGCAGTATTTT

d_call: NA
clone_size: NA
v_call: TRBV20-1
j_call: TRBJ1-1
cdr3_aa: CSASKQMNTEAFF
cdr3_nt: TGCAGTGCTAGTAAACAGATGAACACTGAAGCTTTCTTT

d_call: NA
clone_size: NA
v_call: TRBV28
j_call: TRBJ2-5
cdr3_aa: CATSDPGETQYF
cdr3_nt: TGTGCCACCAGTGACCCCGGGGAGACCCAGTACTTC